This T cell receptor beta chain came from a study of CD8 T cells in ankylosing spondylitis. Study findings and constraints: Clones linked to the disease showed a CD8+ phenotype. They occurred at relatively low frequencies in peripheral blood. A TCR beta motif of 7 to 9 highly homologous variants seemed to mark ankylosing spondylitis blood. In ankylosing spondylitis patients, matched synovial fluid reportedly showed significant enrichment of disease-linked clones.

The CDR3 is 15 residues long. Germline V lookup: CDR1 KGHSH, CDR2 LQKENI. The V and J ends lost 6 bases and 1 base, in that order; junction bases with no gene match: 3. The authors made TCR beta libraries by quantitative 5'-RACE with molecular barcodes. MiXCR, run by TCRdb on the 5' RACE reads, gives a single entry per CDR3 protein. The profile shows 400,000 or so distinct CDR3 sequences, roughly 26% of them singletons. This clonotype was seen a handful of times. Its antigen is unknown. This TCR came from a male donor with ankylosing spondylitis. The V and J genes are TRBV18 and TRBJ2-7; 13 bases are a match to TRBD2. Source material: blood, either unsorted or a sorted T cell fraction (not recorded which). As DNA, the CDR3 is TGTGCCAGCTCGTCGGGACTAGCGGGGTCCTACGAGCAGTACGTC. Its translation is CASSSGLAGSYEQYV.